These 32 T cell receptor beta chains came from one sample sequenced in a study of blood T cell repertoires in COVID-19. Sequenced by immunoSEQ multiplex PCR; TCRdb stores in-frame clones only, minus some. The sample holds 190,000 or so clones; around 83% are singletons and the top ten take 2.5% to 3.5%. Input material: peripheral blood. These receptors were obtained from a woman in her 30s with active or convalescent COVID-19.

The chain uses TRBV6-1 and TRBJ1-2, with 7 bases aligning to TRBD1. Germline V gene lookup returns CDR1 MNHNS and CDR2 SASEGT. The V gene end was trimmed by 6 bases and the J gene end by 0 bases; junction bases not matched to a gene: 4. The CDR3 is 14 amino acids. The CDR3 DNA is TGTGCCAGCAGCCGACAGGGAACTAACTATGGCTACACCTTC. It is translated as CASSRQGTNYGYTF.

The CDR3 reads CATSSAPGLAPYEQYF. The CDR3 nucleotides read TGTGCCACCAGCAGTGCACCGGGACTAGCTCCATACGAGCAGTACTTC. V is TRBV15 and J is TRBJ2-7, with 9 bases aligning to TRBD2. V lost 3 bases to trimming and J lost 4 bases; unmatched junction nucleotides: 10. The CDR3 contains 16 residues. Looked up from germline, CDR1 is LNHNV and CDR2 is YYDKDF (reference sequence).

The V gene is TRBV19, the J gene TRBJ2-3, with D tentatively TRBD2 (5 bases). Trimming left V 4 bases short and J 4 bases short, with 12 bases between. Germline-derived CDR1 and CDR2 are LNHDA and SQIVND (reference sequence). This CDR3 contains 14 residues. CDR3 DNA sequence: TGTGCCAGTAGTAAGCTAGCTAGTCCAGATACGCAGTATTTT. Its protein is CASSKLASPDTQYF.

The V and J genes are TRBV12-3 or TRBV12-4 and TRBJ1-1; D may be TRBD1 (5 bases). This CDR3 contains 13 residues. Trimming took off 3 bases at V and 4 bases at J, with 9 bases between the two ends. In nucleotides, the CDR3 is TGTGCCAGCAGTTTCGGGGGGAGCACTGAAGCTTTCTTT. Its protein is CASSFGGSTEAFF.

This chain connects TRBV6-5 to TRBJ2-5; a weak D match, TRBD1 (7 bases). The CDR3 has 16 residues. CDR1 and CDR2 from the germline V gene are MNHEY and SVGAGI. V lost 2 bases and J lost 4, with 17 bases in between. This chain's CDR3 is CASSYLQGRRGETQYF. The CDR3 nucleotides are TGTGCCAGCAGTTACCTACAGGGGAGGAGGGGAGAGACCCAGTACTTC.

The CDR3 DNA sequence: TGTGCCAGCAGCTTAGCAGGTTTTTGGTCGGCAGATACGCAGTATTTT. It is translated as CASSLAGFWSADTQYF. This chain uses TRBV11-2 with TRBJ2-3; no reliable D call. V gave up 1 base and J gave up 4 bases, with 15 bases separating them. The CDR3 contains 16 residues. The V gene's germline CDR1 is SGHAT and CDR2 FQNNGV. The variable domain in full, completed from reference TRBV11-2 and TRBJ2-3, reads EAGVAQSPRYKIIEKRQSVAFWCNPISGHATLYWYQQILGQGPKLLIQFQNNGVVDDSQLPKDRFSAERLKGVDSTLKIQPAKLEDSAVYLCASSLAGFWSADTQYFGPGTRLTVL.

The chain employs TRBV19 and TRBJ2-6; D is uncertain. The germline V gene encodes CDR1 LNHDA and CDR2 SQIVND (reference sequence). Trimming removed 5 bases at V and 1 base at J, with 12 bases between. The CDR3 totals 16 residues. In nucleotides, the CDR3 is TGTGCCAGTAGTGCAGGTGGAAGGTCTGGGGCCAACGTCCTGACTTTC. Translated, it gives CASSAGGRSGANVLTF.

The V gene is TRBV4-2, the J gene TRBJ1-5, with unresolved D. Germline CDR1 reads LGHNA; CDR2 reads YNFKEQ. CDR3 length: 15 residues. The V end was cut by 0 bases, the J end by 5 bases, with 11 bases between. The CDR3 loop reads CASSQEAGSHQPQHF. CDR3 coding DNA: TGTGCCAGCAGCCAAGAGGCAGGATCCCATCAGCCCCAGCATTTT.

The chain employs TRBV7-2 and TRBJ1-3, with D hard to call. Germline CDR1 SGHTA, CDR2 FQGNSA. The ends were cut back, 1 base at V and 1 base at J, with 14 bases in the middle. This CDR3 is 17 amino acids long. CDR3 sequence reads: CASSLVPGRLSGNTIYF. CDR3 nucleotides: TGTGCCAGCAGCTTAGTGCCGGGGAGGTTGTCTGGAAACACCATATATTTT. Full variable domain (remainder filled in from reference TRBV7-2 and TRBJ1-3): GAGVSQSPSNKVTEKGKDVELRCDPISGHTALYWYRQSLGQGLEFLIYFQGNSAPDKSGLPSDRFSAERTGGSVSTLTIQRTQQEDSAVYLCASSLVPGRLSGNTIYFGEGSWLTVV.

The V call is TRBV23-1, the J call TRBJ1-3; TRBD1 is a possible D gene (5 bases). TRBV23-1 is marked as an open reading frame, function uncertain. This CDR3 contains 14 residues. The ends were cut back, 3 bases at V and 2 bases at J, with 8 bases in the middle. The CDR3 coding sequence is TGCGCCAGCAGTCATGCGGGGGCTGGAAACACCATATATTTT. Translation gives CASSHAGAGNTIYF.

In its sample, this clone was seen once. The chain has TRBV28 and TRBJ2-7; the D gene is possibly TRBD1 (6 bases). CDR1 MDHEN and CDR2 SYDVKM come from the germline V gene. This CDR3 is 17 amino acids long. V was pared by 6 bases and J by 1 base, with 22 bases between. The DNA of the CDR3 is TGTGCCAGCAGGCCGACAGGTTCTCGCCGATATTCCTACGAGCAGTACTTC. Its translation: CASRPTGSRRYSYEQYF.

CDR3 loop: CASSLRSGSLAGLSYNEQFF. CDR3 DNA sequence: TGTGCCAGCAGTTTAAGGTCAGGGAGTCTAGCGGGCCTCTCCTACAATGAGCAGTTCTTC. The V and J genes are TRBV27 and TRBJ2-1, with TRBD2 matching over 8 bases. Trimming at V came to 2 bases and at J to 0 bases, leaving 15 bases not matched to a gene. CDR3 length equals 20 residues. Germline V gives CDR1 MNHEY, CDR2 SMNVEV (reference sequence).

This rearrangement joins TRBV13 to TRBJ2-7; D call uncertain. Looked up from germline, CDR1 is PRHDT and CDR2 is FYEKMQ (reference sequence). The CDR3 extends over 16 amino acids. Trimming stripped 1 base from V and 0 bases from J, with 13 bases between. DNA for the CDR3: TGTGCCAGCAGCTTAGAAGGTCAGGTAAGCTCCTACGAGCAGTACTTC. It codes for CASSLEGQVSSYEQYF.

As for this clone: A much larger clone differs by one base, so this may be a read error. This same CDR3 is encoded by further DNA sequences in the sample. The CDR3 protein is CASSDSDEGDSGGRGYTF. The CDR3 DNA sequence: TGTGCCAGCAGTGACTCCGACGAGGGGGACAGTGGGGGGCGAGGCTACACCTTC. The gene calls are TRBV6-4 and TRBJ1-2; 7 bases match TRBD1. CDR1 MRHNA and CDR2 SNTAGT come from the germline V gene. Losses at the gene ends were 0 bases for V and 8 bases for J; bases not matched to a gene: 18. The CDR3 spans 18 residues.

Here the CDR3 DNA reads TGTGCCAGCAGTTTTGACAGGGACACTGAAGCTTTCTTT. This codes for CASSFDRDTEAFF. The chain couples TRBV2 to TRBJ1-1, with 7 bases aligning to TRBD1. V was pared by 5 bases and J by 3 bases, with 3 bases of the junction left unmatched. The CDR3 runs 13 residues. CDR1 and CDR2 (germline): SNHLY, FYNNEI.

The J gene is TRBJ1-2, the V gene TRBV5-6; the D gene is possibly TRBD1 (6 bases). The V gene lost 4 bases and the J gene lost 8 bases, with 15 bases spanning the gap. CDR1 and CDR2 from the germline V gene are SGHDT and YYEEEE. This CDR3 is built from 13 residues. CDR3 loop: CASSPLKGVGYTF. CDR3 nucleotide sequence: TGTGCCAGCAGCCCCTTAAAGGGGGTCGGCTACACCTTC.

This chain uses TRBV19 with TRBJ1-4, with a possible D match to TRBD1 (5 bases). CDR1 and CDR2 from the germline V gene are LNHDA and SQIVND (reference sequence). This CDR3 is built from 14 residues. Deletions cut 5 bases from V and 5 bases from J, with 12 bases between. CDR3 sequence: CASSPSGLNEKLFF. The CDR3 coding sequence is TGTGCCAGTAGTCCTTCAGGGCTCAATGAAAAACTGTTTTTT.

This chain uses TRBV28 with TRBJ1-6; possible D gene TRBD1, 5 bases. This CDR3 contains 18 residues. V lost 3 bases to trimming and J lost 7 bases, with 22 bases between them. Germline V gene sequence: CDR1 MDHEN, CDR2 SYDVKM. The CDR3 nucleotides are TGTGCCAGCAGTTTGGGGCCAGCCGATCCTAGAGGAAATTCACCCCTCCACTTT. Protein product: CASSLGPADPRGNSPLHF. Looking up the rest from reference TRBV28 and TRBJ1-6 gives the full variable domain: DVKVTQSSRYLVKRTGEKVFLECVQDMDHENMFWYRQDPGLGLRLIYFSYDVKMKEKGDIPEGYSVSREKKERFSLILESASTNQTSMYLCASSLGPADPRGNSPLHFGNGTRLTVT.

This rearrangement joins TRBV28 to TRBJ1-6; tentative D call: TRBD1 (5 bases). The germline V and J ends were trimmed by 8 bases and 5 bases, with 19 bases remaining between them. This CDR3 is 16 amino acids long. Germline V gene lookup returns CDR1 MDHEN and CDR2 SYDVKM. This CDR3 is CASYSLAGGDNSPLHF. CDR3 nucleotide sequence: TGTGCCAGCTATTCGCTAGCAGGAGGGGATAATTCACCCCTCCACTTT.

Here the CDR3 reads CASSTGQGYEQYF. The CDR3 nucleotides are TGTGCCAGCAGTACCGGACAGGGCTACGAGCAGTACTTC. The rearrangement joins TRBV3-1 (or the pseudogene TRBV3-2) to TRBJ2-7, with 8 bases aligning to TRBD1. The V segment lost 6 bases and the J segment 3 bases; nucleotides outside the gene matches: 4. Germline V gene lookup returns CDR1 LGHDT and CDR2 YNNKEL (reference sequence). This CDR3 spans 13 amino acids.

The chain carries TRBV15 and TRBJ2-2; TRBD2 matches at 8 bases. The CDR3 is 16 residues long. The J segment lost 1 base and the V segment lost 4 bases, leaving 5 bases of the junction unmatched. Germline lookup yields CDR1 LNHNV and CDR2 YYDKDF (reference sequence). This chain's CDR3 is CATSTGLGLNTGELFF. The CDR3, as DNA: TGTGCCACCAGCACGGGACTAGGGTTGAACACCGGGGAGCTGTTTTTT. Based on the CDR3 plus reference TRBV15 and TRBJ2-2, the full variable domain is DAMVIQNPRYQVTQFGKPVTLSCSQTLNHNVMYWYQQKSSQAPKLLFHYYDKDFNNEADTPDNFQSRRPNTSFCFLDIRSPGLGDTAMYLCATSTGLGLNTGELFFGEGSRLTVL.

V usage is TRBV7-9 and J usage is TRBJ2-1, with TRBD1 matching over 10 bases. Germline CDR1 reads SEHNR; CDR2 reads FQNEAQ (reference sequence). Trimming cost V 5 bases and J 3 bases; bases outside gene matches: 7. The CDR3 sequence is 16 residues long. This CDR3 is CASSPPGTGVYNEQFF. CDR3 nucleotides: TGTGCCAGCAGCCCCCCGGGGACAGGGGTCTACAATGAGCAGTTCTTC.

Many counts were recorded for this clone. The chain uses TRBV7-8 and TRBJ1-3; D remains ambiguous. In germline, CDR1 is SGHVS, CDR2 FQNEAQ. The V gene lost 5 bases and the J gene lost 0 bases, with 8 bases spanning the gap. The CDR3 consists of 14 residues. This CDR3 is CASSQTSSGNTIYF. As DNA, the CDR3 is TGTGCCAGCAGCCAGACTAGCTCTGGAAACACCATATATTTT.

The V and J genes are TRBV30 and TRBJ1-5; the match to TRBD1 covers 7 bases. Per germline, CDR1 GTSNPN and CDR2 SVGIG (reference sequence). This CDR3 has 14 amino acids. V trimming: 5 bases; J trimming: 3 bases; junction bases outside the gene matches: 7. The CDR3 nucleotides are TGTGCCTGGTCGACAGGGTCCCTCAATCAGCCCCAGCATTTT. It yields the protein CAWSTGSLNQPQHF.

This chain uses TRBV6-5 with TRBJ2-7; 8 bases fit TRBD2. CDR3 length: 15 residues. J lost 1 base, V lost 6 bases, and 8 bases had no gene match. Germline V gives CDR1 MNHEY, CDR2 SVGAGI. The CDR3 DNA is TGTGCCAGCAGATGGGGTAGCGGGGATTCCTACGAGCAGTACTTC. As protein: CASRWGSGDSYEQYF.

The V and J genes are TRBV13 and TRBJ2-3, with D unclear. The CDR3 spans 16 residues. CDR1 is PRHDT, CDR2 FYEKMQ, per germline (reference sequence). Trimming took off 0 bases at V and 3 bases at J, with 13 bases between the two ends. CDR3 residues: CASSLGYPARTDTQYF. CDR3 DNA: TGTGCCAGCAGCTTAGGTTATCCCGCCAGGACAGATACGCAGTATTTT.

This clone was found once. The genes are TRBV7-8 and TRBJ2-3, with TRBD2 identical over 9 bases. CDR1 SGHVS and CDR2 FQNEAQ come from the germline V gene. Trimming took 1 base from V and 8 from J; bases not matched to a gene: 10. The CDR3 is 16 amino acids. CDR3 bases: TGTGCCAGCAGCTTAGGGATAGCGGGGGTACGGGGTACGCAGTATTTT. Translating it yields CASSLGIAGVRGTQYF.

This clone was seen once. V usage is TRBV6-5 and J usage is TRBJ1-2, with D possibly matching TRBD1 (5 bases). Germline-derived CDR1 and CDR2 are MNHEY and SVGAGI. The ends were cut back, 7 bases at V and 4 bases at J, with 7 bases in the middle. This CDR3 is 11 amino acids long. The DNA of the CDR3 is TGTGCCAGCACCGGGGGCTATGGCTACACCTTC. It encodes CASTGGYGYTF.

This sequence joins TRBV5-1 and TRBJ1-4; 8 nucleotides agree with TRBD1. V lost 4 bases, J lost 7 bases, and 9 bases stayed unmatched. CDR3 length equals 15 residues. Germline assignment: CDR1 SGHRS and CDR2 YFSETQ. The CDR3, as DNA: TGCGCCAGCAGCCCAACGGTACAGGGGGGTGAAAAACTGTTTTTT. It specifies CASSPTVQGGEKLFF.

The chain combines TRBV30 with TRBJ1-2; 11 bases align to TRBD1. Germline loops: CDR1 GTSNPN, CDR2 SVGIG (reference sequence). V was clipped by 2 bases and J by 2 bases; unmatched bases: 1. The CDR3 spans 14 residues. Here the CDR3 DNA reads TGTGCCTGGAGTTGGGACAGGGGGAACTATGGCTACACCTTC. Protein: CAWSWDRGNYGYTF.

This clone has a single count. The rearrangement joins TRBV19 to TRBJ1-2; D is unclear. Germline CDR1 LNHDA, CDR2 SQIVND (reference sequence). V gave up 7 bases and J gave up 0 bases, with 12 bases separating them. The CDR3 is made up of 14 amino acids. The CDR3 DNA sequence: TGTGCCAGTACCCCAGGATCCTCTAACTATGGCTACACCTTC. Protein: CASTPGSSNYGYTF.

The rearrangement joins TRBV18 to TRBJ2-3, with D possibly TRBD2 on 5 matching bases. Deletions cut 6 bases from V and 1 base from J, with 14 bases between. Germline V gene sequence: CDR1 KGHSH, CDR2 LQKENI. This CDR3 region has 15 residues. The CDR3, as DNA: TGTGCCAGCTCCATGTTCGAGGGTCGCACAGATACGCAGTATTTT. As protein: CASSMFEGRTDTQYF.